The sequence of this TCR beta chain was determined in a study of CD8+CD57+ T cells in acquired aplastic anemia. Study overall: Read counts for CD4+ cells (from healthy donors) averaged around 10 million.

Genomic DNA was employed as the template in profiling TCR beta VDJ and CDR3. TCRdb redid the calling of the reads with MiXCR, one entry per CDR3 protein. The repertoire has 180,000 or so distinct CDR3 sequences, roughly half of them found once; the top ten carry approximately 2.9%. Germline CDR1 reads LNHDA; CDR2 reads SQIVND (reference sequence). CDR3 size: 13 residues. Turning to this clonotype: Since a much larger clone is just one base distant, this may be a read error.

This clonotype originated in a human donor in good health. Input material: sorted CD4+, CD8+, or CD8+CD57+ T cells (not recorded which) from PBMCs. The V and J genes are TRBV19 and TRBJ2-3; D is undetermined. CDR3 bases: TGTGCCAGTAGTACTCGGTCTACAGATACGCAGTTTTTT. It yields the protein CASSTRSTDTQFF. The variable domain in full, with the rest retrieved from reference TRBV19 and TRBJ2-3, is DGGITQSPKYLFRKEGQNVTLSCEQNLNHDAMYWYRQDPGQGLRLIYYSQIVNDFQKGDIAEGYSVSREKKESFPLTVTSAQKNPTAFYLCASSTRSTDTQFFGPGTRLTVL.